This section outlines one T cell receptor beta chain sequence together with its context. This specimen belongs to a study of identical twins. TCRdb reprocessed the 5' RACE reads via MiXCR and lists one record per CDR3 protein. This table has about 730,000 distinct CDR3 sequences, approximately 22% appearing once. CDR1 and CDR2 (germline): MNHNS, SASEGT. The CDR3 is 15 residues long. The V gene lost 3 bases and the J gene lost 0 bases, with 9 bases spanning the gap. The sample also formed part of further work on T cells expressing NK-cell markers. As that report states: Investigators obtained TCR beta repertoires from sorted CD3+CD56+NKG2C+, CD3+CD56+NKG2C- and CD3+CD56-NKG2C+ T cells.

The clonotype comes from a woman under 30 in good health. This sequence joins TRBV6-1 and TRBJ1-3, with a weak D call TRBD1 (6 bases). Material: PBMCs. CDR3 nucleotides: TGTGCCAGCAGTGACGTGGACAGCTCTGGAAACACCATATATTTT. Translated: CASSDVDSSGNTIYF.